This T cell receptor (beta chain) came from a study of blood T cells in healthy people across ages. V was shortened by 5 bases and J by 4 bases, with 15 bases between the two germline ends. CDR3 length equals 15 residues. A second PCR, run for about 6 to 11 cycles, used a sample-barcoded 5' primer plus a J-beta primer mix. MiXCR was run by TCRdb on the 5' RACE reads, yielding one entry per CDR3 protein. This sample yields more than 1 million distinct CDR3 sequences, of which more than 40% are seen a single time; 18% belongs to the top ten. The sample comprised blood. This receptor was identified in a woman in her sixties or seventies in good health. The chain combines TRBV12-3 or TRBV12-4 with TRBJ2-1; perhaps TRBD2 as D (5 bases). The DNA of the CDR3 is TGTGCCAGCAGTAGTTCAGCGGTCGTTTACAATGAGCAGTTCTTC. Translation: CASSSSAVVYNEQFF.